The clone carrying this TCR beta chain was seen many times. The antigen remains undetermined. The data stem from a study of CD8 T cells in ankylosing spondylitis. The study, taken as a whole, reports: In reactive arthritis synovial fluid and blood, some motif variants had been reported before. Among TCR beta sequences, a motif of several highly homologous variants appeared characteristic of ankylosing spondylitis blood.

The germline CDR1 and CDR2 sequences are SGHAT and FQNNGV. V was clipped by 1 base and J by 8 bases; unmatched bases: 6. The CDR3 has 15 residues. Preparation of TCR beta libraries was done by quantitative 5'-RACE with molecular barcodes. TCRdb called the 5' RACE reads again in MiXCR, with one record for every CDR3 protein. Of under 300,000 distinct CDR3 sequences listed, more than 15% are singletons. Input material: blood, either unsorted or a sorted T cell fraction (not recorded which). The receptor was isolated from a male donor with ankylosing spondylitis or in good health (not recorded which). The chain employs TRBV11-2 and TRBJ2-1, with TRBD2 identical over 9 bases. The CDR3: CASSLGLAGRYEQFF. CDR3 bases: TGTGCCAGCAGCTTAGGGCTAGCGGGAAGGTATGAGCAGTTCTTC.